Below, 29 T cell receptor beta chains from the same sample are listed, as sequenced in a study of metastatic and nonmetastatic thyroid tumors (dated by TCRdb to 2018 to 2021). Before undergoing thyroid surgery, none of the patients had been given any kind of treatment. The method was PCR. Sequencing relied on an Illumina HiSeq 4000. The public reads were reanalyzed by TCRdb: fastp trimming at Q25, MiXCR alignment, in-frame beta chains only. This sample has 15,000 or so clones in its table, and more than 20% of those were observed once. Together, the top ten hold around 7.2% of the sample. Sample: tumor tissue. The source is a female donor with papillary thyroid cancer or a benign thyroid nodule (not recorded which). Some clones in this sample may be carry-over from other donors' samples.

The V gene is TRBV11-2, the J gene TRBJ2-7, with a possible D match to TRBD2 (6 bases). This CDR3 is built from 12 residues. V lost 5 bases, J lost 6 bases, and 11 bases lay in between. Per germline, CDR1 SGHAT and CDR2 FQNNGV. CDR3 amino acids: CASSQTGVEQYF. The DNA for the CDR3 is TGTGCCAGCAGCCAAACGGGGGTCGAGCAGTACTTC.

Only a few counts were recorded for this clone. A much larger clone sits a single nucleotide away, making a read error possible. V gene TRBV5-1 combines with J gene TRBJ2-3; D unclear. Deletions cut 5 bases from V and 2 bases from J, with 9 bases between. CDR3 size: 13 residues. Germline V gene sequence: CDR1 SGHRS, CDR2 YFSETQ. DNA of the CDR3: TGCGCCAGCAGTAGGGTAGTCACAGATACGCAGTATTTT. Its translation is CASSRVVTDTQYF.

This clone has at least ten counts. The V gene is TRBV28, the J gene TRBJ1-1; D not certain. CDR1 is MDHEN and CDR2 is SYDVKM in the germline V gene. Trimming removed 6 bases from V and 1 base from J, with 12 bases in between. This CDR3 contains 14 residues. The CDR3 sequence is CASRTKTENTEAFF. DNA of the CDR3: TGTGCCAGCAGGACCAAGACTGAGAACACTGAAGCTTTCTTT.

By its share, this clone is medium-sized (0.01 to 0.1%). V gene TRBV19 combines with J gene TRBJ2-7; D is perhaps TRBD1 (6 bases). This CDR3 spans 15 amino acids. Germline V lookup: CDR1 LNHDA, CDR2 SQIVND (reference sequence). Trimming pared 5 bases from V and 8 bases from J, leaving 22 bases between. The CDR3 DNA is TGTGCCAGTAGTCCGACCCACCACAGGGAAACGCAGCAGTACTTC. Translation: CASSPTHHRETQQYF. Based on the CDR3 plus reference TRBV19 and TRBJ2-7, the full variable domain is DGGITQSPKYLFRKEGQNVTLSCEQNLNHDAMYWYRQDPGQGLRLIYYSQIVNDFQKGDIAEGYSVSREKKESFPLTVTSAQKNPTAFYLCASSPTHHRETQQYFGPGTRLTVT.

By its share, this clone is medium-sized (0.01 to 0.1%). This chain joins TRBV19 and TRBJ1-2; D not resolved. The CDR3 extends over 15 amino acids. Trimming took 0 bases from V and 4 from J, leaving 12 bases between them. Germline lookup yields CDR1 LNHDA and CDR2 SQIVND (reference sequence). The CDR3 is CASSIEGRNAYGYTF. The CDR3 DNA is TGTGCCAGTAGTATAGAGGGGAGAAACGCCTATGGCTACACCTTC.

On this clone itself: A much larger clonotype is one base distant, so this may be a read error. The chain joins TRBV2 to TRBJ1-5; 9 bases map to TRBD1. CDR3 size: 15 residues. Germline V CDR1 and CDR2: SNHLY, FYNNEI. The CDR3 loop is CASRDTGGPGQPQHF. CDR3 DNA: TGTGCCAGCAGGGATACAGGGGGCCCGGGTCAGCCCCAGCACTTT.

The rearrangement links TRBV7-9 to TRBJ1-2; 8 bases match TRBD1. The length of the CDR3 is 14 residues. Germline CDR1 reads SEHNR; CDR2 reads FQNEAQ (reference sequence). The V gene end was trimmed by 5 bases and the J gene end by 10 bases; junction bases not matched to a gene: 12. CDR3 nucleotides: TGTGCCAGCAGCCCAGGGGGCGGTAACTATTTCTACACCTTC. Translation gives CASSPGGGNYFYTF.

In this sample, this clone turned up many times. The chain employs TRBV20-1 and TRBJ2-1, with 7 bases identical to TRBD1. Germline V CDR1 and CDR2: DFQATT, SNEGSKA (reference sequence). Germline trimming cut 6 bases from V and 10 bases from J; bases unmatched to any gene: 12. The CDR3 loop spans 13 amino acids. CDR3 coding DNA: TGCAGTGCCACAACCACAGGGGCTTGGGAGCAGTTCTTC. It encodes CSATTTGAWEQFF.

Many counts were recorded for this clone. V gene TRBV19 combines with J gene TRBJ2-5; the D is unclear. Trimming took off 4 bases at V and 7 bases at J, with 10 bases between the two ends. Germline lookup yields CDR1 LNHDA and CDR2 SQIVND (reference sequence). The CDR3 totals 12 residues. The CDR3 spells CASSSPKVTQYF. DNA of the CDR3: TGTGCCAGTAGTAGCCCGAAGGTGACCCAGTACTTC.

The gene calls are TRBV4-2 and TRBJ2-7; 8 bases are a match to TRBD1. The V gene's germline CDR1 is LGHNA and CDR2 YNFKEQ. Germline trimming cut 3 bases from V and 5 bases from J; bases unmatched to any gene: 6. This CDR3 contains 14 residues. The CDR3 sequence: CASSHPDRGDEQYF. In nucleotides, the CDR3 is TGTGCCAGCAGCCACCCCGACAGGGGCGACGAGCAGTACTTC.

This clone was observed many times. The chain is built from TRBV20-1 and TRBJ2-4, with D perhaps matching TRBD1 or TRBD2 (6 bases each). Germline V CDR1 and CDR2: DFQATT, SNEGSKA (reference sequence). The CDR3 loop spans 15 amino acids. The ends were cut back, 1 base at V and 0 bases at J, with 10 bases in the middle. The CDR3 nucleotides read TGCAGTGCTAGAGGGGGGGCGGGAGCCAAAAACATTCAGTACTTC. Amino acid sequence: CSARGGAGAKNIQYF.

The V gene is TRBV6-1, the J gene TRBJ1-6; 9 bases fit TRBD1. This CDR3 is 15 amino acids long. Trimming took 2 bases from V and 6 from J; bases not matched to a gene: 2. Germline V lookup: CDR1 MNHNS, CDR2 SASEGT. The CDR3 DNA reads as TGTGCCAGCAGTGAATCGGGACAGGGTAATTCACCCCTCCACTTT. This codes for CASSESGQGNSPLHF.

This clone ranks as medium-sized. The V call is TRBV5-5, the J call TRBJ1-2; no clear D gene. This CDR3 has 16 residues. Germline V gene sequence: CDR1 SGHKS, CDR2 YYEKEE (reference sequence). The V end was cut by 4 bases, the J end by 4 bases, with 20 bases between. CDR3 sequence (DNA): TGTGCCAGCAGCCCCTCTCCCGGGCAGGCATCCTATGGCTACACCTTC. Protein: CASSPSPGQASYGYTF.

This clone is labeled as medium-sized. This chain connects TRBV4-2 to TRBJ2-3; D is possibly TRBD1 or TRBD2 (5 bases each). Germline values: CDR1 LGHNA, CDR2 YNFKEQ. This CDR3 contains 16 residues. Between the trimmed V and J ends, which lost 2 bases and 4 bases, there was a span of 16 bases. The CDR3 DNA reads TGTGCCAGCAGCCAATTAACCTCGTTGGGGGCAGATACGCAGTATTTT. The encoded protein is CASSQLTSLGADTQYF.

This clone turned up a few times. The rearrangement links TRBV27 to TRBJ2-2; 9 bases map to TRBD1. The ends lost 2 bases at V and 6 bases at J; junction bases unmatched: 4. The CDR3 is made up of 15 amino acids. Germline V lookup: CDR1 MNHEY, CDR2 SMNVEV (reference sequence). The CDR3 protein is CASSLIQGAAGELFF. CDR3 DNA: TGTGCCAGCAGTTTAATACAGGGGGCTGCCGGGGAGCTGTTTTTT.

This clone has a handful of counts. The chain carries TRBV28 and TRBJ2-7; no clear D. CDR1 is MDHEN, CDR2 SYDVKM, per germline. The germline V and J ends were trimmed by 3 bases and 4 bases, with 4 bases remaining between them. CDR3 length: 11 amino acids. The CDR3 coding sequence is TGTGCCAGCAGTTTTGTGTACGAGCAGTACTTC. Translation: CASSFVYEQYF.

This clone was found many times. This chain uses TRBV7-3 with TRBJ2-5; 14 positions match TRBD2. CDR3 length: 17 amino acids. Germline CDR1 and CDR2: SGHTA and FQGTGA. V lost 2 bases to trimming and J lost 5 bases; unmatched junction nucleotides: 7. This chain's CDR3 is CASSLGPGLAGEETQYF. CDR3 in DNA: TGTGCCAGCAGCTTAGGGCCGGGACTAGCGGGAGAGGAGACCCAGTACTTC.

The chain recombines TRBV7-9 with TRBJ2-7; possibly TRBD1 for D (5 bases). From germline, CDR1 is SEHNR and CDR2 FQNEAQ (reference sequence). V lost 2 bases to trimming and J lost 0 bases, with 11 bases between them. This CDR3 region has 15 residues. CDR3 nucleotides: TGTGCCAGCAGCTTATCCCAGGGATACTCCTACGAGCAGTACTTC. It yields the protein CASSLSQGYSYEQYF.

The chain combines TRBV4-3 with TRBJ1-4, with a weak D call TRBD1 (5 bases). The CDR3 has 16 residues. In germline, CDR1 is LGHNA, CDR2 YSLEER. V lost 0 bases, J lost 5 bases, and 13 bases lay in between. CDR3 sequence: CASSQDLGDGNEKLFF. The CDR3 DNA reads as TGCGCCAGCAGCCAAGATTTAGGGGACGGGAATGAAAAACTGTTTTTT.

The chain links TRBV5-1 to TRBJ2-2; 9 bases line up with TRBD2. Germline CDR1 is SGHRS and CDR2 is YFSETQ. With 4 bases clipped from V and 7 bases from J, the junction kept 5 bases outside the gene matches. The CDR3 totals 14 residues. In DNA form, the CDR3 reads TGCGCCAGCAGCCATAGCGGGAGCGGCGGGGAGCTGTTTTTT. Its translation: CASSHSGSGGELFF. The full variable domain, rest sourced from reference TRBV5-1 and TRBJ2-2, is KAGVTQTPRYLIKTRGQQVTLSCSPISGHRSVSWYQQTPGQGLQFLFEYFSETQRNKGNFPGRFSGRQFSNSRSEMNVSTLELGDSALYLCASSHSGSGGELFFGEGSRLTVL.

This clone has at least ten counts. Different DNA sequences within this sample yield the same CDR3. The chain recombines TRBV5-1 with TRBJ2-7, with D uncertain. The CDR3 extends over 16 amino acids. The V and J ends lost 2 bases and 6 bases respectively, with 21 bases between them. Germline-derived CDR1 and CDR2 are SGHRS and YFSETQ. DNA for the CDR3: TGCGCCAGCAGCTTCTCACATAATGAACCAGCGTCCGAGCAGTACTTC. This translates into CASSFSHNEPASEQYF.

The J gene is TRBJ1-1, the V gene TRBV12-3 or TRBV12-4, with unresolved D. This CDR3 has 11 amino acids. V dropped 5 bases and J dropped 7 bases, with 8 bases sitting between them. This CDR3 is CASSPSVEAFF. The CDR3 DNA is TGTGCCAGCAGTCCCTCGGTTGAAGCTTTCTTT.

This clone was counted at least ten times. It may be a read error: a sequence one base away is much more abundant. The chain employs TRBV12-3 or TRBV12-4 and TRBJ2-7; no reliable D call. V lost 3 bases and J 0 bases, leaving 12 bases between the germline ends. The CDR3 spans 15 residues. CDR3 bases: TGTGCCAGCAGTTTGGGATGGGGAAGCTCCTACGAGCAGTACTTC. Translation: CASSLGWGSSYEQYF.

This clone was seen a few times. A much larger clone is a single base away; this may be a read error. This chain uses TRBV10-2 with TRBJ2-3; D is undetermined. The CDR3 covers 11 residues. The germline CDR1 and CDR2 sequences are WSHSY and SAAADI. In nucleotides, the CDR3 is TGCGACAGCAGTGAGGCCGATACGCAGTATTTT. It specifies CDSSEADTQYF.

The CDR3 sequence: CNDLRATNEKLFF. Written as DNA, the CDR3 is TGCAATGACTTACGGGCAACTAATGAAAAACTGTTTTTT. V and J are TRBV20-1 and TRBJ1-4; D is uncertain. From germline, CDR1 is DFQATT and CDR2 SNEGSKA (reference sequence). This CDR3 contains 13 residues.

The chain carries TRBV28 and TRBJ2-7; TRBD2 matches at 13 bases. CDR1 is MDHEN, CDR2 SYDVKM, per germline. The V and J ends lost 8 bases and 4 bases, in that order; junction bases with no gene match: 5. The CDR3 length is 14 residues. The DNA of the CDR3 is TGTGCCAGCTGGACTAGCGGGAGACCGTACGAGCAGTACTTC. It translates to CASWTSGRPYEQYF. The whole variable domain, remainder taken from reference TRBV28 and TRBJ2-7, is DVKVTQSSRYLVKRTGEKVFLECVQDMDHENMFWYRQDPGLGLRLIYFSYDVKMKEKGDIPEGYSVSREKKERFSLILESASTNQTSMYLCASWTSGRPYEQYFGPGTRLTVT.

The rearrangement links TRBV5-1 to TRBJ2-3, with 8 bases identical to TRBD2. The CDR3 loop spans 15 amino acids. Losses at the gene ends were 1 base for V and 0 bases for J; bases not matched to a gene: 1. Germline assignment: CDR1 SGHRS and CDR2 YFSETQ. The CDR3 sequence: CASSLSSGSTDTQYF. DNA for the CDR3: TGCGCCAGCAGCTTGTCTAGCGGGAGCACAGATACGCAGTATTTT.

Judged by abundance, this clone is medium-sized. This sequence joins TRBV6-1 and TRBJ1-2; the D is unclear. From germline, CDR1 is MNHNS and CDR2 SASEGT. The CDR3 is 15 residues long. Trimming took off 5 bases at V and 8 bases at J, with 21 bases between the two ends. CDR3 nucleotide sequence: TGTGCCAGCAGTTCGGCGGCAGGCCGCCTGGGGGGCTACACCTTC. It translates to CASSSAAGRLGGYTF.

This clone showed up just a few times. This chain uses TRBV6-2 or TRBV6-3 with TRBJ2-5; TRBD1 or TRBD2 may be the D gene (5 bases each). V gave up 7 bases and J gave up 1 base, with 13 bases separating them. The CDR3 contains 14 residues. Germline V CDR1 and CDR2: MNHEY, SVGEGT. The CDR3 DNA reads TGTGCCAGCAATCACCCAGGGAGCCAAGAGACCCAGTACTTC. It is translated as CASNHPGSQETQYF.